Below are 29 T cell receptor beta chains sequenced from a single sample in a study of T-cell memory formation after mild COVID-19. MiXCR, applied by TCRdb to the 5' RACE reads, yields one record per CDR3 protein. Here the sample spans 180,000 or so distinct CDR3 sequences, roughly 12% being singletons. The sample was PBMCs or a T cell subset sorted from them (not recorded which). All receptors come from a man younger than 30 who had mild COVID-19 (a few samples of this study predate the infection). Cell type and time point are not known.

The V call is TRBV12-3 or TRBV12-4, the J call TRBJ1-5; a weak D match, TRBD1 (5 bases). The CDR3 is 13 amino acids. V was cut by 10 bases and J by 9 bases, with 19 bases left in between. CDR3 amino acids: CATQAGRFGPQHF. For the CDR3, the DNA is TGTGCCACCCAGGCGGGGCGGTTCGGGCCCCAGCATTTT.

The J gene is TRBJ1-1, the V gene TRBV6-5, with D possibly matching TRBD1 (5 bases). The CDR3 is made up of 13 amino acids. The germline V gene encodes CDR1 MNHEY and CDR2 SVGAGI. The ends were cut back, 2 bases at V and 3 bases at J, with 7 bases in the middle. The chain's CDR3 is CASSYTQDTEAFF. CDR3 DNA: TGTGCCAGCAGTTACACACAGGACACTGAAGCTTTCTTT.

V and J are TRBV20-1 and TRBJ1-1, with D unresolved. This CDR3 comprises 12 residues. The germline CDR1 and CDR2 sequences are DFQATT and SNEGSKA (reference sequence). Deletions cut 4 bases from V and 7 bases from J, with 13 bases between. The CDR3 region is CSAIRASLEAFF. CDR3 nucleotides: TGCAGTGCTATCCGGGCGTCCCTTGAAGCTTTCTTT.

In its sample, this clonotype was seen a few times. The chain carries TRBV6-5 and TRBJ1-6; D call uncertain. Trimming pared 6 bases from V and 7 bases from J, leaving 16 bases between. CDR3 length: 15 residues. Germline V gives CDR1 MNHEY, CDR2 SVGAGI. The CDR3 region has the DNA TGTGCCAGCAGCCGAGGAGGCACCTCGAATTCACCCCTCCACTTT. Translation gives CASSRGGTSNSPLHF.

This chain joins TRBV10-3 and TRBJ2-3, with 12 bases identical to TRBD2. Germline CDR1 and CDR2: ENHRY and SYGVKD. Germline trimming cut 6 bases from V and 5 bases from J; bases unmatched to any gene: 15. The CDR3 spans 18 residues. As DNA, the CDR3 is TGTGCCATCAGGAGACTAGCGGGGGCTCCTGGGTCGGTAGATACGCAGTATTTT. Translated, it gives CAIRRLAGAPGSVDTQYF.

The J gene is TRBJ2-7, the V gene TRBV12-3 or TRBV12-4; D perhaps matches TRBD2 (7 bases). V lost 4 bases to trimming and J lost 6 bases, with 13 bases between them. This CDR3 comprises 13 residues. CDR3 region: CASSWGGRGEQYF. CDR3 sequence (DNA): TGTGCCAGCAGTTGGGGGGGGCGCGGCGAGCAGTACTTC.

This clonotype was observed many times. This chain uses TRBV2 with TRBJ2-5; a weak D match, TRBD1 (5 bases). The CDR3 extends over 12 amino acids. Trimming left V 4 bases short and J 5 bases short, with 8 bases between. CDR1 and CDR2 from the germline V gene are SNHLY and FYNNEI. The CDR3 DNA follows: TGTGCCAGCAGTGCAGGGTCCGAGACCCAGTACTTC. Translating gives CASSAGSETQYF. The full variable domain, its missing parts supplied by reference TRBV2 and TRBJ2-5, is EPEVTQTPSHQVTQMGQEVILRCVPISNHLYFYWYRQILGQKVEFLVSFYNNEISEKSEIFDDQFSVERPDGSNFTLKIRSTKLEDSAMYFCASSAGSETQYFGPGTRLLVL.

As concerns this clonotype: A read error may be the cause here, since a much bigger clone is one base away. This chain uses TRBV11-2 with TRBJ2-3, with D hard to call. Germline loops: CDR1 SGHAT, CDR2 FQNNGV. V was cut by 1 base and J by 0 bases, with 5 bases left in between. CDR3 size: 14 residues. Here the CDR3 reads CASSLVRSTDTQYF. As DNA, the CDR3 is TGTGCCAGCAGCTTAGTCAGGAGCACAGATACGCAGTATTTT.

This clonotype has a handful of counts. The chain links TRBV15 to TRBJ1-3; no definite D call. V lost 0 bases and J 6 bases, leaving 9 bases between the germline ends. Germline CDR1 is LNHNV and CDR2 is YYDKDF (reference sequence). The CDR3 has 14 amino acids. The CDR3 spells CATSRDKSANTIYF. CDR3 sequence (DNA): TGTGCCACCAGCAGAGATAAGAGTGCAAACACCATATATTTT.

The chain carries TRBV5-1 and TRBJ2-3; no definite D call. The V and J ends lost 2 bases and 1 base respectively, with 11 bases between them. The germline V gene has CDR1 SGHRS and CDR2 YFSETQ. The CDR3 runs 15 residues. For the CDR3, the DNA is TGCGCCAGCAGCTTCGGAATTATAGGCACAGATACGCAGTATTTT. This codes for CASSFGIIGTDTQYF.

There are a few counts of this clonotype. The chain combines TRBV7-9 with TRBJ2-5, with a tentative D call TRBD1 (6 bases). CDR1 and CDR2 from the germline V gene are SEHNR and FQNEAQ (reference sequence). This CDR3 is built from 14 residues. CDR3 loop: CASAGQGSQETQYF. CDR3 nucleotides: TGTGCGTCCGCCGGGCAGGGGAGTCAAGAGACCCAGTACTTC.

The gene calls are TRBV5-4 and TRBJ1-1; D gene unclear. CDR3 length: 15 amino acids. The V gene lost 4 bases and the J gene lost 2 bases, with 15 bases spanning the gap. Germline V gene data show CDR1 as SGHNT and CDR2 as YYREEE (reference sequence). In nucleotides, the CDR3 is TGTGCCAGCAGCCGTGGGTTCCTGGACAACACTGAAGCTTTCTTT. Translating it yields CASSRGFLDNTEAFF.

By sample fraction, this clonotype is medium-sized (0.01 to 0.1%). The chain is built from TRBV5-1 and TRBJ2-1, with 11 bases aligning to TRBD2. V was pared by 0 bases and J by 4 bases, with 6 bases of the junction left unmatched. The germline gives CDR1 SGHRS, CDR2 YFSETQ. This CDR3 has 17 residues. The CDR3 nucleotides read TGCGCCAGCAGCTTGGCCCCCCTAGCGGGGGGTTACAATGAGCAGTTCTTC. It specifies CASSLAPLAGGYNEQFF.

This clonotype was counted between two and nine times. The gene calls are TRBV7-2 and TRBJ2-1, with 10 bases that match TRBD1. Trimming at V came to 5 bases and at J to 9 bases, leaving 10 bases not matched to a gene. Germline CDR1 is SGHTA and CDR2 is FQGNSA. CDR3 length equals 15 residues. CDR3 sequence (DNA): TGTGCCAGCAGCCTCTTAGACAGGGGGCGGGGTGAGCAGTTCTTC. Amino acids: CASSLLDRGRGEQFF.

The chain is built from TRBV6-5 and TRBJ1-1, with TRBD1 as a possible D gene (6 bases). The CDR3 runs 14 residues. CDR1 and CDR2 (germline): MNHEY, SVGAGI. Trimming stripped 5 bases from V and 11 bases from J, with 21 bases between. The chain's CDR3 is CASSPSLQGRVAFF. The CDR3 DNA follows: TGTGCCAGCAGTCCCTCCTTACAGGGACGGGTGGCTTTCTTT.

The chain employs TRBV7-9 and TRBJ1-2; D perhaps matches TRBD1 (5 bases). The CDR3 sequence is 12 residues long. The V gene lost 2 bases and the J gene lost 7 bases, with 8 bases spanning the gap. Germline V lookup: CDR1 SEHNR, CDR2 FQNEAQ (reference sequence). Here the CDR3 reads CASSLQGSGYTF. In DNA form, the CDR3 reads TGTGCCAGCAGCTTACAGGGAAGTGGCTACACCTTC.

This sequence joins TRBV27 and TRBJ1-5; TRBD1 might be the D (5 bases). The length of the CDR3 is 19 residues. V lost 6 bases to trimming and J lost 2 bases, with 26 bases between them. The V gene's germline CDR1 is MNHEY and CDR2 SMNVEV (reference sequence). The CDR3 spells CASSPIRRRGIMGNQPQHF. DNA of the CDR3: TGTGCCAGCAGCCCCATCAGGCGAAGGGGAATAATGGGCAATCAGCCCCAGCATTTT.

The rearrangement joins TRBV4-3 to TRBJ2-3; D gene unclear. Trimming left V 0 bases short and J 4 bases short, with 8 bases between. The CDR3 runs 14 residues. The germline gives CDR1 LGHNA, CDR2 YSLEER. CDR3 in DNA: TGCGCCAGCAGCCAAGATAAGAGGCCAGATACGCAGTATTTT. Translated: CASSQDKRPDTQYF.

This sequence joins TRBV20-1 and TRBJ2-2, with D maybe TRBD1 (5 bases). Trimming took off 2 bases at V and 1 base at J, with 8 bases between the two ends. Germline V gene sequence: CDR1 DFQATT, CDR2 SNEGSKA (reference sequence). The CDR3 covers 14 residues. The CDR3 sequence: CSARPDRNTGELFF. The DNA of the CDR3 is TGCAGTGCTAGACCCGACAGGAACACCGGGGAGCTGTTTTTT.

This clonotype was counted a few times. The rearrangement joins TRBV2 to TRBJ2-1, with 8 positions matching TRBD2. Germline CDR1 is SNHLY and CDR2 is FYNNEI. J gave up 9 bases and V 8 bases, and 6 bases lay outside the gene matches. This CDR3 has 12 amino acids. In DNA, the CDR3 is TGTGCCAGCTCCGGACTAGCTCCTGAGCAGTTCTTC. Translating gives CASSGLAPEQFF.

This clonotype has just a few counts. The chain employs TRBV2 and TRBJ2-3; the D gene is possibly TRBD1 (6 bases). The CDR3 totals 15 residues. Trimming cost V 6 bases and J 0 bases, with 13 bases left between them. Germline CDR1 is SNHLY and CDR2 is FYNNEI. The CDR3 here is CASSSQGFSTDTQYF. CDR3 sequence (DNA): TGTGCCAGCAGCTCCCAGGGGTTCAGCACAGATACGCAGTATTTT.

The chain recombines TRBV4-1 with TRBJ2-1; TRBD1 might be the D (5 bases). Germline V gene sequence: CDR1 MGHRA, CDR2 YSYEKL. The CDR3 length is 16 residues. The V end lost 3 bases, the J end lost 2 bases, and 14 bases lay between the germline ends. CDR3 bases: TGCGCCAGCAGCCATTTGGACATCCTTGCCTACAATGAGCAGTTCTTC. The encoded protein is CASSHLDILAYNEQFF.

The V gene is TRBV27, the J gene TRBJ1-2, with 9 bases identical to TRBD1. The CDR3 runs to 15 residues. With 6 bases clipped from V and 2 bases from J, the junction kept 7 bases outside the gene matches. Germline CDR1 and CDR2: MNHEY and SMNVEV (reference sequence). CDR3 region: CASRPRTGENYGYTF. DNA of the CDR3: TGTGCCAGCAGACCCAGGACAGGGGAAAACTATGGCTACACCTTC.

The chain links TRBV28 to TRBJ2-1; a possible D gene is TRBD2 (5 bases). The germline gives CDR1 MDHEN, CDR2 SYDVKM. Trimming stripped 10 bases from V and 8 bases from J, with 18 bases between. This CDR3 contains 13 residues. In nucleotides, the CDR3 is TGTGCCATCTCGCGAGGGTTTCGCGATGAGCAGTTCTTC. It specifies CAISRGFRDEQFF.

The J gene is TRBJ1-6, the V gene TRBV7-2; no definite D call. V gave up 0 bases and J gave up 5 bases, with 5 bases separating them. Germline V gene sequence: CDR1 SGHTA, CDR2 FQGNSA. The CDR3 is made up of 14 amino acids. CDR3 nucleotide sequence: TGTGCCAGCAGCTTAGCACGGGATAATTCACCCCTCCACTTT. Its protein is CASSLARDNSPLHF. Supplemented by reference TRBV7-2 and TRBJ1-6, the full variable domain reads GAGVSQSPSNKVTEKGKDVELRCDPISGHTALYWYRQSLGQGLEFLIYFQGNSAPDKSGLPSDRFSAERTGGSVSTLTIQRTQQEDSAVYLCASSLARDNSPLHFGNGTRLTVT.

This chain joins TRBV7-9 and TRBJ1-6, with 8 nucleotides matching TRBD1. The J segment lost 7 bases and the V segment lost 4 bases, leaving 6 bases of the junction unmatched. Germline CDR1 is SEHNR and CDR2 is FQNEAQ (reference sequence). There are 15 residues in the CDR3. The CDR3 sequence: CASSYRTGRNSPLHF. CDR3 DNA: TGTGCCAGCAGCTATCGGACAGGGAGGAATTCACCCCTCCACTTT.

This clonotype occurred a few times. This chain joins TRBV7-7 and TRBJ2-2, with 9 bases matching TRBD2. CDR1 and CDR2 (germline): SSHAT, FNYEAQ (reference sequence). Trimming removed 3 bases from V and 4 bases from J; junction bases left unmatched: 3. The CDR3 sequence is 15 residues long. This CDR3 reads CASSLFSGGTGELFF. The CDR3 nucleotides read TGTGCCAGCAGCTTGTTTAGCGGGGGCACCGGGGAGCTGTTTTTT.

This clonotype was recorded a few times. The chain uses TRBV10-3 and TRBJ2-7, with TRBD1 matching 9 bases. The CDR3 runs 13 residues. Losses at the gene ends were 10 bases for V and 2 bases for J; bases not matched to a gene: 6. The germline CDR1 and CDR2 sequences are ENHRY and SYGVKD. DNA for the CDR3: TGTGCCAGGCGGGACAGGGACCCCTACGAGCAGTACGTC. Its protein is CARRDRDPYEQYV.

V gene TRBV18 combines with J gene TRBJ1-1; TRBD1 aligns across 8 bases. V was pared by 6 bases and J by 7 bases, with 10 bases of the junction left unmatched. The germline V gene encodes CDR1 KGHSH and CDR2 LQKENI. This CDR3 is built from 14 residues. The CDR3 is CASSFGTGNREAFF. As DNA, the CDR3 is TGTGCCAGCTCCTTCGGGACAGGAAACCGTGAAGCTTTCTTT.